Shown below are 2 T cell receptor beta chains from a single sample sequenced in a study of CXCR3-negative and CXCR3-positive naive CD8 T cells. General observations from the study: The TRB CDR3s that CXCR3-positive naive cells carried were more hydrophobic than those of CXCR3-negative naive cells.

Through 5' RACE with UMI labels, the TRB cDNA libraries were prepared. TCRdb re-called the 5' RACE reads, yielding one record per CDR3 amino acid sequence without DNA. This listing includes approximately 7,300 distinct CDR3 sequences. These TCRs' antigens remain unknown. Input material: naive CXCR3+ CD8+ T cells from blood. The sample's subset: CD45RO-CCR7+CD27+CD95- naive CD8+ T cells expressing CXCR3 (TNR3+). These receptors were taken from a human donor in good health. Some clones in this sample may be carry-over from other donors' samples.

The chain has TRBV3-1 and TRBJ2-7; TCRdb proposes TRBD1, but this gene call is untestable without DNA. This CDR3 has 15 amino acids. Germline V gene data show CDR1 as LGHDT and CDR2 as YNNKEL (reference sequence). The CDR3: CASSQGGTGFHEQYF.

The CDR3 region is CASSYPSHRNNSSYEQYF. V is TRBV6-2 or TRBV6-3 and J is TRBJ2-7. The CDR3 contains 18 residues. CDR1 MNHEY and CDR2 SVGEGT come from the germline V gene.